What follows are 5 T cell receptor beta chains derived from one specimen sequenced in a study of blood T cell repertoires in COVID-19. The table came from immunoSEQ multiplex PCR; TCRdb's copy has only in-frame clones and leaves some out. The data show about 45,000 clones, 80% to 90% seen once. Sequencing was done on a sample of peripheral blood. The source is a human donor in a cohort sampled during active COVID-19.

The rearrangement joins TRBV5-1 to TRBJ2-2; 8 bases fit TRBD1. The CDR3 runs 19 residues. Germline V CDR1 and CDR2: SGHRS, YFSETQ. The junction had 14 bases not matched to a gene; V was cut back by 2 bases and J by 2 bases. Written as DNA, the CDR3 is TGCGCCAGCAGCTTAAGAGGGGCCCGACAGGGGCTAAACACCGGGGAGCTGTTTTTT. Protein product: CASSLRGARQGLNTGELFF.

The CDR3 sequence is CASSHRTGAPTYEQYF. CDR3 coding DNA: TGTGCCAGCAGCCATAGGACAGGAGCACCCACCTACGAGCAGTACTTC. The J gene is TRBJ2-7, the V gene TRBV7-9, with 7 bases that match TRBD1. Germline V CDR1 and CDR2: SEHNR, FQNEAQ (reference sequence). After removal of 5 bases from V and 2 bases from J, the junction contained 12 bases not matched to a gene. The CDR3 sequence is 16 residues long. The full variable domain, its missing parts supplied by reference TRBV7-9 and TRBJ2-7, is DTGVSQNPRHKITKRGQNVTFRCDPISEHNRLYWYRQTLGQGPEFLTYFQNEAQLEKSRLLSDRFSAERPKGSFSTLEIQRTEQGDSAMYLCASSHRTGAPTYEQYFGPGTRLTVT.

The chain joins TRBV3-1 (or the pseudogene TRBV3-2) to TRBJ1-3; D is perhaps TRBD1 (5 bases). Germline V gene data show CDR1 as LGHDT and CDR2 as YNNKEL (reference sequence). The CDR3 sequence is 15 residues long. With 0 bases removed from V and 4 bases from J, the gap between germline ends came to 10 bases. The CDR3 nucleotides read TGTGCCAGCAGCCAAGACCCAGGGCCGGGAAACACCATATATTTT. Translating gives CASSQDPGPGNTIYF.

In its sample, this clone was seen once. V is TRBV6-5 and J is TRBJ1-1; a possible D gene is TRBD1 (5 bases). The V and J ends lost 7 bases and 0 bases respectively, with 12 bases between them. The CDR3 loop spans 14 amino acids. Germline V gives CDR1 MNHEY, CDR2 SVGAGI. CDR3 residues: CASKRGGMNTEAFF. CDR3 coding DNA: TGTGCCAGCAAAAGGGGAGGGATGAACACTGAAGCTTTCTTT.

The CDR3 loop is CASSPSGQGDYEQYF. The CDR3 DNA reads as TGTGCCAGCAGCCCCTCGGGACAGGGAGACTACGAGCAGTACTTC. The gene calls are TRBV9 and TRBJ2-7, with 9 bases matching TRBD1. The ends lost 4 bases at V and 3 bases at J; junction bases unmatched: 8. This CDR3 contains 15 residues. Germline CDR1 reads SGDLS; CDR2 reads YYNGEE. Based on the CDR3 plus reference TRBV9 and TRBJ2-7, the full variable domain is DSGVTQTPKHLITATGQRVTLRCSPRSGDLSVYWYQQSLDQGLQFLIQYYNGEERAKGNILERFSAQQFPDLHSELNLSSLELGDSALYFCASSPSGQGDYEQYFGPGTRLTVT.